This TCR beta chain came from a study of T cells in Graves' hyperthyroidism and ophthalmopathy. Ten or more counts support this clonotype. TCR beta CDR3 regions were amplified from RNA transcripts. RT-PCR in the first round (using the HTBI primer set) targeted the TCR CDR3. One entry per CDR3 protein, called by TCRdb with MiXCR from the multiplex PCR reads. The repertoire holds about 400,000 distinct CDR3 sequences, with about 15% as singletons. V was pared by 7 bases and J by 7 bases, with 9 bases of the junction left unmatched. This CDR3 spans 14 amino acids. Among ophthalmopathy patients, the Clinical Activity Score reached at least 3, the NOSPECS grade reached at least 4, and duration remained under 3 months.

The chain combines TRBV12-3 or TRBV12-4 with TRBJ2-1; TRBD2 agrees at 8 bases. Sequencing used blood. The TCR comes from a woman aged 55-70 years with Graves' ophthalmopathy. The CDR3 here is CASNLSGVRNEQFF. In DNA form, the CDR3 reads TGTGCCAGCAACCTTAGCGGGGTGAGGAATGAGCAGTTCTTC.